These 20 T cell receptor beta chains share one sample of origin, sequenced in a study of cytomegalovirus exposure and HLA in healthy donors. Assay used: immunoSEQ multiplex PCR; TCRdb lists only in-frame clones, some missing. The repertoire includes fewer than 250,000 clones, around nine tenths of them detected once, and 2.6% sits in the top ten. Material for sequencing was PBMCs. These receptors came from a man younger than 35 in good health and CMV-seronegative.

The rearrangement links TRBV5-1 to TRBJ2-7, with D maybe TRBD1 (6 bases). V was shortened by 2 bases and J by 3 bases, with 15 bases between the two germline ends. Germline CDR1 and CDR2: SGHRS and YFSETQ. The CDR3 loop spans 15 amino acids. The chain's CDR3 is CASSFRRGRIYEQYF. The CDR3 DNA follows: TGCGCCAGCAGCTTCCGCAGGGGAAGGATCTACGAGCAGTACTTC.

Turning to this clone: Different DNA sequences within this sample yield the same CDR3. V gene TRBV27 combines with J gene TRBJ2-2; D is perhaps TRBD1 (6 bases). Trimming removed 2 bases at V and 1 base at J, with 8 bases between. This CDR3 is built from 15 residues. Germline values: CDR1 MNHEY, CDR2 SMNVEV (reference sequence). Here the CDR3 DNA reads TGTGCCAGCAGTTTAGGCAGGGGGAACACCGGGGAGCTGTTTTTT. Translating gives CASSLGRGNTGELFF.

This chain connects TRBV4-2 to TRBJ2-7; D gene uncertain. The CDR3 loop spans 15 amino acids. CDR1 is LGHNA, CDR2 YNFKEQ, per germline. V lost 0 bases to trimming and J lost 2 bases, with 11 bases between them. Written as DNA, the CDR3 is TGTGCCAGCAGCCAAGAGCGAGAGTTGGCCTACGAGCAGTACTTC. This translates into CASSQERELAYEQYF.

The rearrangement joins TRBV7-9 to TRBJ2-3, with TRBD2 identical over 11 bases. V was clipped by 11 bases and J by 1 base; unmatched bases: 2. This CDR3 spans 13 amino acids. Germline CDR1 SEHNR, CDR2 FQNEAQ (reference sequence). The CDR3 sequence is CASGLAGTDTQYF. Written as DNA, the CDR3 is TGTGCCTCGGGACTAGCGGGCACAGATACGCAGTATTTT.

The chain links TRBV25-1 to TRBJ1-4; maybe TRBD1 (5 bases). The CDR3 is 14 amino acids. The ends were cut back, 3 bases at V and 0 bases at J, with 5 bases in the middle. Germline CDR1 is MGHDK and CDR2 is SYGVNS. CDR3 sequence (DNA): TGTGCCAGCAGTGACAGGGCAACTAATGAAAAACTGTTTTTT. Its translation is CASSDRATNEKLFF.

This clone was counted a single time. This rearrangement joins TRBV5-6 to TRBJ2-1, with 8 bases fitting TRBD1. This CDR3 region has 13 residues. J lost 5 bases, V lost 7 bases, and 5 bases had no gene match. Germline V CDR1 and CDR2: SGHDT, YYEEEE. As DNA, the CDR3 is TGTGCCAGCGTCCTGACAGGGGACAATGAGCAGTTCTTC. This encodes CASVLTGDNEQFF.

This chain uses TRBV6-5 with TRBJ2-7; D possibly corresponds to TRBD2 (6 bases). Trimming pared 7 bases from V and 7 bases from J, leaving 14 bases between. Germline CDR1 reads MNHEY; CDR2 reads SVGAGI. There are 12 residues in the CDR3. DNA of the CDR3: TGTGCCAGCACCGCGGGGAAGCTTGAGCAGTACTTC. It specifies CASTAGKLEQYF.

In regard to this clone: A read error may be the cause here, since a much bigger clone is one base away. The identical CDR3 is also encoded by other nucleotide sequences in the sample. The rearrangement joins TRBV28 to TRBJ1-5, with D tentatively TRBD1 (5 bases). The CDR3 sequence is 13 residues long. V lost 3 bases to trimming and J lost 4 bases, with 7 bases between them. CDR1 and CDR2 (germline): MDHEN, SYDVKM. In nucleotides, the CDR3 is TGTGCCAGCAGTTTCGGGGGGAATCAGCCCCAGCATTTT. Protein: CASSFGGNQPQHF.

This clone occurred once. The CDR3 protein is CASSSDRGGEQYF. The DNA of the CDR3 is TGTGCCAGCAGCTCCGACCGCGGTGGCGAGCAGTACTTC. The chain couples TRBV7-8 to TRBJ2-7; no definite D call. Between the trimmed V and J ends, which lost 4 bases and 6 bases, there was a span of 13 bases. This CDR3 is built from 13 residues. Per the germline V gene, CDR1 is SGHVS and CDR2 is FQNEAQ.

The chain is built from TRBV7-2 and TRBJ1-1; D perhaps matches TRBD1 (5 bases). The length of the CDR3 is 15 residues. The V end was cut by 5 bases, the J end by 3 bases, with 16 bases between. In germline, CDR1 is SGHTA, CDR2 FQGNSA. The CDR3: CASSTSVGGDTEAFF. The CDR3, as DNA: TGTGCCAGCAGCACATCCGTCGGGGGGGACACTGAAGCTTTCTTT.

The CDR3 bases are TGTGCCAGCAGAGGACTGCTGGGCACCGGGGAGCTGTTTTTT. This codes for CASRGLLGTGELFF. This chain connects TRBV2 to TRBJ2-2; possibly TRBD2 for D (5 bases). Germline lookup yields CDR1 SNHLY and CDR2 FYNNEI. CDR3 length: 14 residues. Trimming took off 6 bases at V and 4 bases at J, with 12 bases between the two ends.

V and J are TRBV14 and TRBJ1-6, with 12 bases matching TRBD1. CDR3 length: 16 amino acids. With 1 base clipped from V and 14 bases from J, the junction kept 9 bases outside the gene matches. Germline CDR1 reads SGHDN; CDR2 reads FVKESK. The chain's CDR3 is CASSQAGTGGQVALHF. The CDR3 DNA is TGTGCCAGCAGCCAAGCCGGGACAGGGGGCCAGGTGGCCCTCCACTTT.

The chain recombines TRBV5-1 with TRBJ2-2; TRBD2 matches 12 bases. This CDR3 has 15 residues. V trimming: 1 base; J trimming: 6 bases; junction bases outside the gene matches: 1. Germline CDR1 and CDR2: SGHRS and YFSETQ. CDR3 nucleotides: TGCGCCAGCAGCTTGCTAGCGGGAGGGCCCGGGGAGCTGTTTTTT. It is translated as CASSLLAGGPGELFF.

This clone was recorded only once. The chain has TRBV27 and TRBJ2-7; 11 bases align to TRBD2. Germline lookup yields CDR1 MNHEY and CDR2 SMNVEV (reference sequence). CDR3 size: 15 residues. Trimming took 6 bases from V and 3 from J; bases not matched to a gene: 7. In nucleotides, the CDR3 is TGTGCCAGCAGCTATACTAGCGGGAGTCTCTACGAGCAGTACTTC. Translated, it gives CASSYTSGSLYEQYF.

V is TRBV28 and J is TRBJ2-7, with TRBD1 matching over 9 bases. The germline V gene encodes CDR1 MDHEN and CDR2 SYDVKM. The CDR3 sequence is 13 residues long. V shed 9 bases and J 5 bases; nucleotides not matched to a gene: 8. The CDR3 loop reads CARERQGVHEQYF. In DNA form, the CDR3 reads TGTGCCAGGGAGAGACAGGGGGTCCACGAGCAGTACTTC.

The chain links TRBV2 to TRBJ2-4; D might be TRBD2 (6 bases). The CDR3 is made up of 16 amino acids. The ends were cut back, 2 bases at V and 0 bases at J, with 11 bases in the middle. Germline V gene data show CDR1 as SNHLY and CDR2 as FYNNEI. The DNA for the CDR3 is TGTGCCAGCAGTGAATTTAGGAGGGCAGCCAAAAACATTCAGTACTTC. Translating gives CASSEFRRAAKNIQYF.

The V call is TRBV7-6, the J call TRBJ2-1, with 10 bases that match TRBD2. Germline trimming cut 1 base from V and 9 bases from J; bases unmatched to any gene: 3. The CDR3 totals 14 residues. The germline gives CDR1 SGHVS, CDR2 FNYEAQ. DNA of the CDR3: TGTGCCAGCAGCTTAGGGACTAGCGGCGGTGAGCAGTTCTTC. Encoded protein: CASSLGTSGGEQFF. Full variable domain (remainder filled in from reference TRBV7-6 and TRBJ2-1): GAGVSQSPRYKVTKRGQDVALRCDPISGHVSLYWYRQALGQGPEFLTYFNYEAQQDKSGLPNDRFSAERPEGSISTLTIQRTEQRDSAMYRCASSLGTSGGEQFFGPGTRLTVL.

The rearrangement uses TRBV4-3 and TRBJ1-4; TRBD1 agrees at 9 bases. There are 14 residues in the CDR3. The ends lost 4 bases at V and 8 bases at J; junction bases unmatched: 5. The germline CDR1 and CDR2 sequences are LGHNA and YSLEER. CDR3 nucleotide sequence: TGCGCCAGCAGCCTAACAGGGGGCTACGAAAAACTGTTTTTT. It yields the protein CASSLTGGYEKLFF.

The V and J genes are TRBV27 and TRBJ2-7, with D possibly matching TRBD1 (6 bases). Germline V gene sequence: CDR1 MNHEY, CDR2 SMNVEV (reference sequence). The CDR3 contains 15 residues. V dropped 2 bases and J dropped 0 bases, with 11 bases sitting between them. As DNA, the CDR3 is TGTGCCAGCAGTTTAAGGGACACAGGCTCCTACGAGCAGTACTTC. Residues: CASSLRDTGSYEQYF.

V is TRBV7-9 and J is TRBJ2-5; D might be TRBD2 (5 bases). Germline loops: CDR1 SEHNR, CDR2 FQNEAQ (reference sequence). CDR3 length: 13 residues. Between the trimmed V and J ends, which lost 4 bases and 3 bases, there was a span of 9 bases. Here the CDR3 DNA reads TGTGCCAGCAGCTCGACTAAAGAAGAGACCCAGTACTTC. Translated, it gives CASSSTKEETQYF.